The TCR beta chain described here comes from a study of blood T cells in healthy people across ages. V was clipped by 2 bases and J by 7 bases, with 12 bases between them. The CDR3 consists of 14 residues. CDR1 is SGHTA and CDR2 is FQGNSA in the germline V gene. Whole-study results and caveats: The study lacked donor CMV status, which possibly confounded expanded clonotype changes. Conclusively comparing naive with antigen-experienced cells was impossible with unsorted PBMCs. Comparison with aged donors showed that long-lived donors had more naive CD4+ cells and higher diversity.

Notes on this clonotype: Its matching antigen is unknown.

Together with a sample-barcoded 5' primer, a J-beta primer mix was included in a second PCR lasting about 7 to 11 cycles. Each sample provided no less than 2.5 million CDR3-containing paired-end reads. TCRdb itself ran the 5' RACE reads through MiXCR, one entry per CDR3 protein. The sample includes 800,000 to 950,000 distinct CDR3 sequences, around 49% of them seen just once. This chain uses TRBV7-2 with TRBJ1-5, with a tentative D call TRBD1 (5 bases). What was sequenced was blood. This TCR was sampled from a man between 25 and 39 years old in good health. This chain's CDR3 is CASSLIGDRQPQHF. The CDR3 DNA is TGTGCCAGCAGCTTAATAGGGGATCGGCAGCCCCAGCATTTT.